The 21 T cell receptor beta chains below all came from one sample that was sequenced in a study of response to subunit inactivated influenza vaccine. In TCRdb, the RT-PCR reads were re-called with MiXCR into one record per CDR3 protein. The sample has 300,000 to 350,000 distinct CDR3 sequences; 22% are singletons. This sample comprised PBMCs from blood, obtained about 19 months after vaccination. The receptors were sampled from a man aged 50-75 years who received an inactivated influenza vaccine.

The chain combines TRBV11-1 with TRBJ1-4; perhaps TRBD1 as D (5 bases). Trimming took 1 base from V and 12 from J, leaving 27 bases between them. This CDR3 has 18 residues. The germline V gene has CDR1 SGHAT and CDR2 FQDESV (reference sequence). DNA for the CDR3: TGTGCCAGCAGCTTAGTGGCCGATGCCTCTTCTTCAGGGAGGGAACTGTTTTTT. It codes for CASSLVADASSSGRELFF.

The chain carries TRBV9 and TRBJ2-1; no clear D gene. Per germline, CDR1 SGDLS and CDR2 YYNGEE. The V end was cut by 4 bases, the J end by 6 bases, with 8 bases between. The CDR3 loop spans 12 amino acids. As DNA, the CDR3 is TGTGCCAGCAGCATGGTTGGCAATGAGCAGTTCTTC. Its translation is CASSMVGNEQFF.

A few counts support this clonotype. The chain has TRBV12-3 or TRBV12-4 and TRBJ1-3; the D is unclear. This CDR3 contains 12 residues. V was trimmed by 5 bases and J by 9 bases, leaving 11 bases between them. The DNA of the CDR3 is TGTGCCAGCAGTGTGGAACGAACCACCATATATTTT. Translated: CASSVERTTIYF.

In this sample, this clonotype turned up a few times. The chain joins TRBV6-1 to TRBJ1-6; D gene unclear. The length of the CDR3 is 14 residues. Trimming stripped 5 bases from V and 11 bases from J, with 16 bases between. The germline V gene encodes CDR1 MNHNS and CDR2 SASEGT. The CDR3 sequence: CASSPPEGLAPLHF. In DNA form, the CDR3 reads TGTGCCAGCAGTCCGCCCGAGGGTCTTGCACCCCTCCACTTT.

The V and J genes are TRBV11-2 and TRBJ2-2, with a possible D match to TRBD1 (5 bases). Trimming removed 2 bases from V and 1 base from J, with 11 bases in between. Germline CDR1 reads SGHAT; CDR2 reads FQNNGV. This CDR3 region has 16 residues. CDR3 region: CASSLTGRLNTGELFF. The CDR3 DNA reads TGTGCCAGCAGCTTAACAGGACGGCTGAACACCGGGGAGCTGTTTTTT.

The chain links TRBV5-4 to TRBJ2-7; no definite D call. Trimming stripped 2 bases from V and 0 bases from J, with 9 bases between. The V gene's germline CDR1 is SGHNT and CDR2 YYREEE (reference sequence). This CDR3 spans 14 amino acids. CDR3 loop: CASSFRPSSYEQYF. In DNA form, the CDR3 reads TGTGCCAGCAGCTTTAGGCCTTCCTCCTACGAGCAGTACTTC.

The V gene is TRBV7-2, the J gene TRBJ1-1, with TRBD1 identical over 11 bases. The germline CDR1 and CDR2 sequences are SGHTA and FQGNSA. The CDR3 extends over 18 amino acids. With V trimmed by 0 bases and J by 3 bases, 9 bases remained unmatched. The CDR3 reads CASSLAWGDRGVHTEAFF. The CDR3 DNA follows: TGTGCCAGCAGCTTAGCCTGGGGGGACAGGGGGGTGCACACTGAAGCTTTCTTT.

The chain recombines TRBV19 with TRBJ2-1; unclear D gene. Germline V CDR1 and CDR2: LNHDA, SQIVND (reference sequence). This CDR3 region has 13 residues. The V end was cut by 3 bases, the J end by 5 bases, with 8 bases between. The chain's CDR3 is CASSIGPHNEQFF. Here the CDR3 DNA reads TGTGCCAGTAGTATTGGACCACACAATGAGCAGTTCTTC.

This clonotype was counted between two and nine times. The chain uses TRBV15 and TRBJ1-4; no clear D. CDR3 size: 15 residues. CDR1 and CDR2 (germline): LNHNV, YYDKDF (reference sequence). V gave up 0 bases and J gave up 3 bases, with 8 bases separating them. CDR3 sequence: CATSRDVGSNEKLFF. The CDR3 coding sequence is TGTGCCACCAGCAGAGATGTGGGGTCTAATGAAAAACTGTTTTTT. The variable domain in full, with the rest retrieved from reference TRBV15 and TRBJ1-4, is DAMVIQNPRYQVTQFGKPVTLSCSQTLNHNVMYWYQQKSSQAPKLLFHYYDKDFNNEADTPDNFQSRRPNTSFCFLDIRSPGLGDTAMYLCATSRDVGSNEKLFFGSGTQLSVL.

This clonotype came up many times. This sequence joins TRBV29-1 and TRBJ2-3; D may be TRBD1 (6 bases). Trimming shortened V by 4 bases and J by 2 bases, and 19 bases separated the two germline ends. CDR1 SQVTM and CDR2 ANQGSEA come from the germline V gene. There are 16 residues in the CDR3. CDR3: CSVAVGYSGVTDTQYF. CDR3 DNA sequence: TGCAGCGTTGCCGTTGGATATTCAGGGGTCACAGATACGCAGTATTTT.

In its sample, this clonotype was seen a few times. The V call is TRBV7-2, the J call TRBJ1-1; D is ambiguous. Germline CDR1 SGHTA, CDR2 FQGNSA. The V and J ends lost 2 bases and 2 bases respectively, with 6 bases between them. The CDR3 runs 13 residues. The CDR3 bases are TGTGCCAGCAGCTTACACAGAAACACTGAAGCTTTCTTT. Translated, it gives CASSLHRNTEAFF.

The chain joins TRBV29-1 to TRBJ2-3; no definite D call. Trimming removed 2 bases from V and 10 bases from J, with 13 bases in between. The CDR3 sequence is 12 residues long. Per germline, CDR1 SQVTM and CDR2 ANQGSEA. The DNA for the CDR3 is TGCAGCGTTGAATCTCTTCGGTATGCGCAGTATTTT. Translating gives CSVESLRYAQYF.

This chain connects TRBV20-1 to TRBJ1-4; D is unclear. Trimming took 6 bases from V and 2 from J, leaving 13 bases between them. Germline V gene sequence: CDR1 DFQATT, CDR2 SNEGSKA (reference sequence). This CDR3 has 14 amino acids. CDR3 amino acids: CSAPRRATNEKLFF. The DNA of the CDR3 is TGCAGTGCCCCAAGGAGGGCCACTAATGAAAAACTGTTTTTT.

This clonotype was seen repeatedly, ten times or more. This chain joins TRBV4-1 and TRBJ1-2; D gene unclear. This CDR3 has 13 residues. CDR1 is MGHRA and CDR2 is YSYEKL in the germline V gene. Between the trimmed V and J ends, which lost 0 bases and 8 bases, there was a span of 10 bases. CDR3 sequence reads: CASSQEWGGGYTF. The CDR3 DNA is TGCGCCAGCAGCCAAGAGTGGGGAGGAGGCTACACCTTC.

The chain is built from TRBV29-1 and TRBJ1-1; D is possibly TRBD1 (5 bases). CDR1 SQVTM and CDR2 ANQGSEA come from the germline V gene. V gave up 7 bases and J gave up 0 bases, with 12 bases separating them. The CDR3 is 13 amino acids. CDR3 amino acids: CSASDSMNTEAFF. In nucleotides, the CDR3 is TGCAGCGCCTCCGACAGCATGAACACTGAAGCTTTCTTT.

This clonotype was seen ten or more times. The rearrangement uses TRBV5-1 and TRBJ2-5; D remains unclear. Germline loops: CDR1 SGHRS, CDR2 YFSETQ. The CDR3 is 13 residues long. V lost 3 bases and J 2 bases, leaving 8 bases between the germline ends. The DNA for the CDR3 is TGCGCCAGCAGCTGGACGGTTCAAGAGACCCAGTACTTC. It yields the protein CASSWTVQETQYF. Based on the CDR3 plus reference TRBV5-1 and TRBJ2-5, the full variable domain is KAGVTQTPRYLIKTRGQQVTLSCSPISGHRSVSWYQQTPGQGLQFLFEYFSETQRNKGNFPGRFSGRQFSNSRSEMNVSTLELGDSALYLCASSWTVQETQYFGPGTRLLVL.

This clonotype was counted ten times or more. The chain employs TRBV11-2 and TRBJ1-1; D remains unclear. Trimming left V 1 base short and J 3 bases short, with 15 bases between. The CDR3 runs to 16 residues. Germline V gives CDR1 SGHAT, CDR2 FQNNGV. In nucleotides, the CDR3 is TGTGCCAGCAGCTTAGGGTGGCTAGTTTCGGACACTGAAGCTTTCTTT. As protein: CASSLGWLVSDTEAFF.

The chain is built from TRBV7-2 and TRBJ1-1; D gene unclear. The germline V gene has CDR1 SGHTA and CDR2 FQGNSA. This CDR3 region has 12 residues. The germline V and J ends were trimmed by 1 base and 5 bases, with 5 bases remaining between them. DNA for the CDR3: TGTGCCAGCAGCTTAGATTTTACTGAAGCTTTCTTT. Translated, it gives CASSLDFTEAFF.

This clonotype has a handful of counts. The rearrangement links TRBV4-3 to TRBJ1-1; the D is unclear. V was pared by 4 bases and J by 5 bases, with 11 bases between. Per germline, CDR1 LGHNA and CDR2 YSLEER. CDR3 length: 13 residues. CDR3 sequence reads: CASSLRRWTEAFF. The DNA for the CDR3 is TGCGCCAGCAGCCTCCGACGGTGGACTGAAGCTTTCTTT.

J is TRBJ2-5 and V is TRBV7-2; no clear D gene. This CDR3 comprises 15 residues. V lost 2 bases and J lost 2, with 12 bases in between. Germline-derived CDR1 and CDR2 are SGHTA and FQGNSA. The CDR3 sequence: CASSLIGSIQETQYF. In DNA, the CDR3 is TGTGCCAGCAGCTTAATTGGCAGCATACAAGAGACCCAGTACTTC.

In its sample, this clonotype was seen a few times. The chain links TRBV13 to TRBJ1-1; D is perhaps TRBD1 (5 bases). Trimming shortened V by 0 bases and J by 1 base, and 12 bases separated the two germline ends. The CDR3 is made up of 16 amino acids. From germline, CDR1 is PRHDT and CDR2 FYEKMQ (reference sequence). CDR3 amino acids: CASSLGAGDPNTEAFF. CDR3 DNA sequence: TGTGCCAGCAGCTTAGGAGCGGGGGACCCGAACACTGAAGCTTTCTTT.